The clone carrying this T cell receptor beta chain was seen ten or more times. Its target is not known. These data originate in a study of T cells after yellow fever vaccination. Trimming removed 5 bases from V and 4 bases from J, with 13 bases in between. The CDR3 extends over 14 amino acids. The germline V gene has CDR1 MNHNY and CDR2 SVGAGI (reference sequence). General study points: Booster samples showed a return of most primary-vaccination clones (roughly 95% CD4, around 85% CD8).

Using its own MiXCR run on the 5' RACE reads, TCRdb lists one record per CDR3 protein. Of about 320,000 distinct CDR3 sequences listed, about 4.5% are singletons. This material consisted of PBMCs, taken 15 days after the yellow fever booster vaccination. The origin of this receptor is a man between 18 and 35 years old who received the YFV17D yellow fever vaccine. This chain connects TRBV6-6 to TRBJ2-3; D possibly corresponds to TRBD1 (6 bases). As DNA, the CDR3 is TGTGCCAGCAGTCTACAGGGTGGGGCAGATACGCAGTATTTT. Translated: CASSLQGGADTQYF.